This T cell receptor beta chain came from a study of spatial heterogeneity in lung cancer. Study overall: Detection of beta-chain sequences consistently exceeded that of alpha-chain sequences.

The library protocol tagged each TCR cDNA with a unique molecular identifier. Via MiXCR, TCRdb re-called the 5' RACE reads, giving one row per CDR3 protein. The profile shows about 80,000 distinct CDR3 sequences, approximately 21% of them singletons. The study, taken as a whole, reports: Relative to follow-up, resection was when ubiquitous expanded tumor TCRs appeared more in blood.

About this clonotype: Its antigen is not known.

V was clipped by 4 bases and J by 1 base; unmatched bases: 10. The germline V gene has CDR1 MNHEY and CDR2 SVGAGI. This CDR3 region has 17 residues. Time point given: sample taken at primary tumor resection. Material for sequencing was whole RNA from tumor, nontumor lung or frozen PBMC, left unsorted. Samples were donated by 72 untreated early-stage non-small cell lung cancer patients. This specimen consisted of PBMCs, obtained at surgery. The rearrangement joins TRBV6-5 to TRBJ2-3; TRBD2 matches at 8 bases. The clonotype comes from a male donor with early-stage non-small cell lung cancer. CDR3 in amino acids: CASSSLRGGTRTDTQYF. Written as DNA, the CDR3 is TGTGCCAGCAGTTCCCTTCGGGGGGGAACTCGCACAGATACGCAGTATTTT.